A selection of T cell receptor beta chains follows, all from one sample in a study of blood T cell repertoires in COVID-19. Sequencing used immunoSEQ multiplex PCR; TCRdb keeps in-frame clones, though not all of them. The sample carries 100,000 to 150,000 clones, around 89% recorded once. The sample was peripheral blood. All receptors come from a man between 60 and 75 years old with COVID-19, enrolled during active disease. The CDR3 runs from the conserved cysteine through the conserved F or W. Each record gives: V gene, D gene, J gene, clone size, CDR3 protein, CDR3 DNA. The D gene is left open where the match is weak. Expanded clones are given a class, and other clones once, few, many or no size at all.

v_call: TRBV6-6
d_call: -
j_call: TRBJ1-4
clone_size: -
cdr3_aa: CASSFLTGRVEKLFF
cdr3_nt: TGTGCCAGCAGTTTCCTGACAGGCCGGGTCGAAAAACTGTTTTTT

v_call: TRBV6-5
d_call: -
j_call: TRBJ1-2
clone_size: -
cdr3_aa: CASSQRTHGYTF
cdr3_nt: TGTGCCAGCAGTCAACGGACACATGGCTACACCTTC

v_call: TRBV2
d_call: -
j_call: TRBJ1-4
clone_size: once
cdr3_aa: CASSESYNEKLFF
cdr3_nt: TGTGCCAGCAGTGAAAGCTACAATGAAAAACTGTTTTTT

v_call: TRBV5-4
d_call: -
j_call: TRBJ1-4
clone_size: -
cdr3_aa: CASSLAGTDEKLFF
cdr3_nt: TGTGCCAGCAGCTTGGCCGGGACTGATGAAAAACTGTTTTTT

v_call: TRBV29-1
d_call: TRBD1
j_call: TRBJ2-5
clone_size: -
cdr3_aa: CSSGGGTGDLETQYF
cdr3_nt: TGCAGCTCAGGGGGTGGGACAGGGGATTTAGAGACCCAGTACTTC

v_call: TRBV6-5
d_call: -
j_call: TRBJ2-2
clone_size: -
cdr3_aa: CASSYSKTSNTGELFF
cdr3_nt: TGTGCCAGCAGTTACTCGAAGACATCGAACACCGGGGAGCTGTTTTTT

v_call: TRBV28
d_call: -
j_call: TRBJ1-2
clone_size: -
cdr3_aa: CASSLQGYYGYTF
cdr3_nt: TGTGCCAGCAGTTTACAGGGTTACTATGGCTACACCTTC

v_call: TRBV4-2
d_call: TRBD1
j_call: TRBJ1-5
clone_size: -
cdr3_aa: CASSQNRGRQPQHF
cdr3_nt: TGTGCCAGCAGCCAGAACAGGGGCAGACAGCCCCAGCATTTT

v_call: TRBV5-4
d_call: -
j_call: TRBJ1-1
clone_size: once
cdr3_aa: CASQRGGNTEAFF
cdr3_nt: TGTGCCAGCCAGCGAGGGGGAAACACTGAAGCTTTCTTT

v_call: TRBV2
d_call: -
j_call: TRBJ1-1
clone_size: -
cdr3_aa: CARRQSNTEAFF
cdr3_nt: TGTGCCAGGCGGCAGTCGAACACTGAAGCTTTCTTT

v_call: TRBV4-1
d_call: TRBD2
j_call: TRBJ2-2
clone_size: -
cdr3_aa: CASSQETSGGATGELFF
cdr3_nt: TGCGCCAGCAGCCAAGAAACTAGCGGGGGGGCCACCGGGGAGCTGTTTTTT

v_call: TRBV18
d_call: -
j_call: TRBJ2-7
clone_size: -
cdr3_aa: CASSPRSSSYEQYF
cdr3_nt: TGTGCCAGCTCACCACGTTCCAGCTCCTACGAGCAGTACTTC

v_call: TRBV4-3
d_call: -
j_call: TRBJ1-5
clone_size: once
cdr3_aa: CASSQEGGPNQPQHF
cdr3_nt: TGCGCCAGCAGCCAAGAGGGGGGTCCCAATCAGCCCCAGCATTTT

v_call: TRBV6-5
d_call: -
j_call: TRBJ2-7
clone_size: -
cdr3_aa: CASCRGYEQYF
cdr3_nt: TGTGCCAGTTGCAGGGGTTACGAGCAGTACTTC

v_call: TRBV19
d_call: -
j_call: TRBJ2-2
clone_size: -
cdr3_aa: CALGSRDTGELFF
cdr3_nt: TGTGCGCTGGGGAGCCGGGACACCGGGGAGCTGTTTTTT

v_call: TRBV3-1/TRBV3-2
d_call: TRBD1
j_call: TRBJ2-7
clone_size: -
cdr3_aa: CASSQGTGAYEQYF
cdr3_nt: TGTGCCAGCAGCCAAGGGACAGGAGCCTACGAGCAGTACTTC

v_call: TRBV7-8
d_call: TRBD1
j_call: TRBJ1-5
clone_size: -
cdr3_aa: CASSATGGGNQPQHF
cdr3_nt: TGTGCCAGCAGCGCGACAGGGGGAGGGAATCAGCCCCAGCATTTT

v_call: TRBV25-1
d_call: -
j_call: TRBJ1-6
clone_size: -
cdr3_aa: CASSGETRPRSPLHF
cdr3_nt: TGTGCCAGCAGTGGGGAGACACGGCCCCGCTCACCCCTCCACTTT

v_call: TRBV10-3
d_call: -
j_call: TRBJ1-1
clone_size: -
cdr3_aa: CAIGGEGRRTEAFF
cdr3_nt: TGTGCCATCGGGGGGGAGGGGAGGAGGACTGAAGCTTTCTTT

v_call: TRBV4-2
d_call: TRBD2
j_call: TRBJ2-5
clone_size: -
cdr3_aa: CASSPSGGAGQETQYF
cdr3_nt: TGTGCCAGCAGCCCTAGCGGGGGGGCCGGGCAAGAGACCCAGTACTTC

v_call: TRBV28
d_call: TRBD2
j_call: TRBJ2-3
clone_size: -
cdr3_aa: CASSGREAGGPDTQYF
cdr3_nt: TGTGCCAGCAGTGGCCGGGAAGCGGGGGGCCCAGATACGCAGTATTTT

v_call: TRBV2
d_call: -
j_call: TRBJ1-6
clone_size: -
cdr3_aa: CASSFNRVANSPLHF
cdr3_nt: TGTGCCAGCAGTTTTAACAGGGTGGCTAATTCACCCCTCCACTTT

v_call: TRBV18
d_call: -
j_call: TRBJ1-1
clone_size: few
cdr3_aa: CASSPIQGTEAFF
cdr3_nt: TGTGCCAGCTCACCTATACAGGGCACTGAAGCTTTCTTT

v_call: TRBV10-1
d_call: -
j_call: TRBJ1-3
clone_size: -
cdr3_aa: CASSEFLSGNTIYF
cdr3_nt: TGCGCCAGCAGTGAGTTTCTCTCTGGAAACACCATATATTTT

v_call: TRBV7-2
d_call: TRBD1
j_call: TRBJ1-1
clone_size: -
cdr3_aa: CASSVTGQGGTEAFF
cdr3_nt: TGTGCCAGCAGCGTAACTGGACAGGGGGGGACTGAAGCTTTCTTT

v_call: TRBV30
d_call: -
j_call: TRBJ1-2
clone_size: few
cdr3_aa: CAWSADTYYGYTF
cdr3_nt: TGTGCCTGGAGTGCCGACACCTACTATGGCTACACCTTC

v_call: TRBV7-9
d_call: -
j_call: TRBJ2-7
clone_size: -
cdr3_aa: CASSLGGPGEQYF
cdr3_nt: TGTGCCAGCAGCTTAGGAGGGCCGGGCGAGCAGTACTTC

v_call: TRBV9
d_call: -
j_call: TRBJ2-5
clone_size: -
cdr3_aa: CASTPLGGAGETQYF
cdr3_nt: TGTGCCAGCACCCCGCTAGGGGGGGCTGGGGAGACCCAGTACTTC

v_call: TRBV28
d_call: TRBD2
j_call: TRBJ2-7
clone_size: -
cdr3_aa: CASSSTGTSGDLYEQYF
cdr3_nt: TGTGCCAGCAGTTCGACCGGGACTAGCGGGGATCTCTACGAGCAGTACTTC

v_call: TRBV11-3
d_call: TRBD1
j_call: TRBJ1-6
clone_size: -
cdr3_aa: CASSSTGADSPLHF
cdr3_nt: TGTGCCAGCAGCTCGACAGGGGCGGATTCACCCCTCCACTTT

v_call: TRBV29-1
d_call: -
j_call: TRBJ1-1
clone_size: -
cdr3_aa: CSVGPLRTPKNTEAFF
cdr3_nt: TGCAGCGTGGGCCCCTTACGGACACCAAAGAACACTGAAGCTTTCTTT

v_call: TRBV7-2
d_call: -
j_call: TRBJ1-1
clone_size: -
cdr3_aa: CASSLVGGAKFTEAFF
cdr3_nt: TGTGCCAGCAGCTTAGTGGGGGGGGCCAAATTCACTGAAGCTTTCTTT

v_call: TRBV19
d_call: -
j_call: TRBJ1-6
clone_size: -
cdr3_aa: CASSTFDSRGAPLHF
cdr3_nt: TGTGCCAGTAGTACCTTCGACAGCCGGGGGGCTCCCCTCCACTTT

v_call: TRBV7-8
d_call: TRBD2
j_call: TRBJ2-1
clone_size: -
cdr3_aa: CASTPGLAGGRDYNEQFF
cdr3_nt: TGTGCCAGCACACCGGGACTAGCGGGGGGCCGAGACTACAATGAGCAGTTCTTC

v_call: TRBV5-4
d_call: -
j_call: TRBJ1-5
clone_size: -
cdr3_aa: CASSSQSTGGQPQHF
cdr3_nt: TGTGCCAGCAGCTCACAATCTACGGGGGGTCAGCCCCAGCATTTT

v_call: TRBV5-1
d_call: TRBD1
j_call: TRBJ2-5
clone_size: -
cdr3_aa: CASSGTDQETQYF
cdr3_nt: TGCGCCAGCAGCGGGACAGATCAAGAGACCCAGTACTTC

v_call: TRBV14
d_call: -
j_call: TRBJ1-1
clone_size: once
cdr3_aa: CASSQDPVSTEAFF
cdr3_nt: TGTGCCAGCAGCCAAGATCCGGTATCCACTGAAGCTTTCTTT

v_call: TRBV2
d_call: TRBD2
j_call: TRBJ2-3
clone_size: -
cdr3_aa: CASSALASGGARTDTQYF
cdr3_nt: TGTGCCAGCAGTGCTTTGGCTAGCGGGGGGGCGAGGACAGATACGCAGTATTTT

v_call: TRBV6-5
d_call: -
j_call: TRBJ1-2
clone_size: -
cdr3_aa: CASKRGNYGYTF
cdr3_nt: TGTGCCAGCAAACGGGGGAACTATGGCTACACCTTC

v_call: TRBV28
d_call: -
j_call: TRBJ1-2
clone_size: once
cdr3_aa: CASSRDLNYGYTF
cdr3_nt: TGTGCCAGCAGCCGGGACTTGAACTATGGCTACACCTTC

v_call: TRBV2
d_call: TRBD1
j_call: TRBJ1-2
clone_size: -
cdr3_aa: CASSVLQGDYGYTF
cdr3_nt: TGTGCCAGCAGTGTACTACAGGGGGACTATGGCTACACCTTC

v_call: TRBV29-1
d_call: TRBD1
j_call: TRBJ1-6
clone_size: -
cdr3_aa: CSVDGSDREHLYNSPLHF
cdr3_nt: TGCAGCGTTGACGGGTCGGACAGGGAACATCTTTATAATTCACCCCTCCACTTT

v_call: TRBV5-4
d_call: -
j_call: TRBJ2-5
clone_size: -
cdr3_aa: CASSNGETQYF
cdr3_nt: TGTGCCAGCAGCAACGGGGAGACCCAGTACTTC

v_call: TRBV9
d_call: -
j_call: TRBJ1-5
clone_size: -
cdr3_aa: CASSAQGLDQPQHF
cdr3_nt: TGTGCCAGCAGCGCTCAGGGTCTCGATCAGCCCCAGCATTTT

v_call: TRBV28
d_call: TRBD1
j_call: TRBJ1-5
clone_size: -
cdr3_aa: CASRNRGLDQPQHF
cdr3_nt: TGTGCCAGCAGGAACAGGGGTTTAGATCAGCCCCAGCATTTT

v_call: TRBV6-5
d_call: TRBD1
j_call: TRBJ1-2
clone_size: -
cdr3_aa: CASNFGQGAYGYTF
cdr3_nt: TGTGCCAGCAATTTTGGACAGGGAGCCTATGGCTACACCTTC

v_call: TRBV7-6
d_call: TRBD2
j_call: TRBJ2-3
clone_size: -
cdr3_aa: CASSLLGLAGVSTDTQYF
cdr3_nt: TGTGCCAGCAGCTTATTAGGACTAGCGGGGGTGAGCACAGATACGCAGTATTTT

v_call: TRBV19
d_call: TRBD1
j_call: TRBJ1-2
clone_size: -
cdr3_aa: CASSMRDRGFGYTF
cdr3_nt: TGTGCCAGTAGTATGAGGGACAGGGGGTTTGGCTACACCTTC

v_call: TRBV2
d_call: -
j_call: TRBJ2-3
clone_size: -
cdr3_aa: CASTRVDRAGTQYF
cdr3_nt: TGTGCCAGCACAAGAGTGGATAGGGCGGGGACGCAGTATTTT